This T cell receptor beta chain came from a study of T-cell memory formation after mild COVID-19. Whole-study findings and limits: Largely, contracting CD4+ clones fell within CM and EM, and contracting CD8+ clones within EMRA. The finding that pre-infection memory included some responding clones suggested that cross-reactive memory joined.

From 5'RACE with constant-segment primers came TCR alpha and TCR beta cDNA libraries that carried sample barcodes and UMIs. One entry per CDR3 protein results from TCRdb running MiXCR on the 5' RACE reads. The sample lists a few hundred thousand distinct CDR3 sequences; roughly 16% were seen once. V shed 2 bases and J shed 5 bases, with 10 bases lying between them. The germline V gene encodes CDR1 MNHEY and CDR2 SVGEGT. This CDR3 comprises 14 residues. This clonotype was seen a handful of times. Its antigen is still unknown. The sample comprised PBMCs or a T cell subset sorted from them (not recorded which). This receptor was taken from a man aged 18-30 years who had mild COVID-19 (a few samples of this study predate the infection). Cell type and time point are not known. This rearrangement joins TRBV6-2 or TRBV6-3 to TRBJ2-4, with D perhaps matching TRBD2 (7 bases). In nucleotides, the CDR3 is TGTGCCAGCAGTTACGCGGGGGCGCAAAACATTCAGTACTTC. Residues: CASSYAGAQNIQYF.